These 15 T cell receptor beta chains share one sample of origin, sequenced in a study of response to subunit inactivated influenza vaccine. TCRdb re-derived calls from the RT-PCR reads in MiXCR, one entry per CDR3 protein. The data contain some 850,000 distinct CDR3 sequences, around 20% of them singletons. Sequenced material: PBMCs from blood, taken 5 to 6 days after vaccination. The receptors were gathered from a man between 50 and 59 years old who received an inactivated influenza vaccine.

This clonotype has at least ten counts. This sequence joins TRBV10-3 and TRBJ2-2; no clear D gene. CDR1 and CDR2 from the germline V gene are ENHRY and SYGVKD. The CDR3 runs to 11 residues. V lost 10 bases and J 2 bases, leaving 5 bases between the germline ends. The CDR3: CATRNTGELFF. DNA for the CDR3: TGTGCCACTAGAAACACCGGGGAGCTGTTTTTT.

This chain uses TRBV6-6 with TRBJ2-1; D unresolved. Trimming pared 7 bases from V and 9 bases from J, leaving 13 bases between. The CDR3 loop spans 12 amino acids. Germline V gives CDR1 MNHNY, CDR2 SVGAGI (reference sequence). In DNA form, the CDR3 reads TGTGCCAGCACCAACTTGAAAGCTGAGCAGTTCTTC. Translating gives CASTNLKAEQFF.

A few counts support this clonotype. The chain recombines TRBV20-1 with TRBJ2-1; 8 nucleotides agree with TRBD1. This CDR3 region has 14 residues. The germline V gene encodes CDR1 DFQATT and CDR2 SNEGSKA (reference sequence). V gave up 3 bases and J gave up 2 bases; unmatched junction bases: 3. The CDR3 spells CSARPDRAYNEQFF. The CDR3 DNA reads as TGCAGTGCTAGGCCGGACAGGGCCTACAATGAGCAGTTCTTC.

The chain employs TRBV10-3 and TRBJ2-7; D remains ambiguous. V was pared by 5 bases and J by 2 bases, with 10 bases between. Germline-derived CDR1 and CDR2 are ENHRY and SYGVKD. The CDR3 sequence is 13 residues long. The CDR3 DNA is TGTGCCATCAGTCTGGACGGTGCCTACGAGCAGTACTTC. The encoded protein is CAISLDGAYEQYF.

This clonotype was observed many times. V and J are TRBV20-1 and TRBJ2-2; 8 bases are shared with TRBD1. Trimming cost V 3 bases and J 7 bases; bases outside gene matches: 7. Germline CDR1 DFQATT, CDR2 SNEGSKA (reference sequence). This CDR3 has 14 amino acids. The CDR3: CSARWQGADGELFF. DNA of the CDR3: TGCAGTGCTAGGTGGCAGGGGGCTGACGGGGAGCTGTTTTTT.

The J gene is TRBJ2-7, the V gene TRBV4-1; D is perhaps TRBD1 (6 bases). The germline V and J ends were trimmed by 3 bases and 0 bases, with 15 bases remaining between them. The CDR3 extends over 16 amino acids. CDR1 and CDR2 (germline): MGHRA, YSYEKL. CDR3: CASSQGRDTVSYEQYF. The CDR3 DNA reads TGCGCCAGCAGCCAGGGCCGGGACACCGTCTCCTACGAGCAGTACTTC.

The chain links TRBV27 to TRBJ1-6; D gene ambiguous. The CDR3 contains 14 residues. V was cut by 1 base and J by 10 bases, with 11 bases left in between. Per germline, CDR1 MNHEY and CDR2 SMNVEV (reference sequence). The CDR3 DNA follows: TGTGCCAGCAGTTTATTAGGGTCGGGGTCACCCCTCCACTTT. Protein sequence: CASSLLGSGSPLHF.

There are many counts of this clonotype. The chain combines TRBV10-3 with TRBJ2-3; 12 bases are shared with TRBD2. Losses at the gene ends were 6 bases for V and 3 bases for J; bases not matched to a gene: 10. Germline values: CDR1 ENHRY, CDR2 SYGVKD. This CDR3 contains 17 residues. For the CDR3, the DNA is TGTGCCATCAGGCCAATGGCTAGCGGGGGGGAGACAGATACGCAGTATTTT. Encoded protein: CAIRPMASGGETDTQYF.

In its sample, this clonotype was seen a few times. The CDR3 loop reads CASSLRASSTDTQYF. The CDR3, as DNA: TGTGCCAGCAGCTTACGGGCTTCTAGCACAGATACGCAGTATTTT. The chain uses TRBV7-2 and TRBJ2-3, with no clear D. This CDR3 is built from 15 residues. Germline loops: CDR1 SGHTA, CDR2 FQGNSA. V was trimmed by 2 bases and J by 0 bases, leaving 9 bases between them.

This clonotype was seen ten or more times. This chain links TRBV11-2 with TRBJ1-1; D may be TRBD1 (6 bases). With 2 bases removed from V and 1 base from J, the gap between germline ends came to 8 bases. CDR1 and CDR2 from the germline V gene are SGHAT and FQNNGV. The CDR3 has 14 amino acids. The CDR3 DNA is TGTGCCAGCAGCTTAACAGGGCCGAACACTGAAGCTTTCTTT. Its translation is CASSLTGPNTEAFF.

The chain joins TRBV18 to TRBJ2-3; D uncertain. The CDR3 loop spans 14 amino acids. Germline V lookup: CDR1 KGHSH, CDR2 LQKENI. The ends were cut back, 3 bases at V and 4 bases at J, with 11 bases in the middle. CDR3 nucleotides: TGTGCCAGCTCACCCCCTTCACGGGCAGATACGCAGTATTTT. It translates to CASSPPSRADTQYF. Complete variable domain (other parts from reference TRBV18 and TRBJ2-3): NAGVMQNPRHLVRRRGQEARLRCSPMKGHSHVYWYRQLPEEGLKFMVYLQKENIIDESGMPKERFSAEFPKEGPSILRIQQVVRGDSAAYFCASSPPSRADTQYFGPGTRLTVL.

This clonotype was picked up a small number of times. DNA of the CDR3: TGTGCCACCAGTGCCCCCGGGGCGCCCGGGAATGAGCAGTTCTTC. It translates to CATSAPGAPGNEQFF. This sequence joins TRBV24-1 and TRBJ2-1; perhaps D is TRBD1 or TRBD2 (5 bases each). Germline-derived CDR1 and CDR2 are KGHDR and SFDVKD. V lost 5 bases, J lost 7 bases, and 17 bases lay in between. The CDR3 is 15 residues long.

The chain has TRBV5-1 and TRBJ2-1, with TRBD1 as a possible D gene (6 bases). CDR3 length equals 14 residues. The V end was cut by 9 bases, the J end by 6 bases, with 19 bases between. Germline assignment: CDR1 SGHRS and CDR2 YFSETQ. The chain's CDR3 is CATSDQGHFNEQFF. The DNA of the CDR3 is TGCGCCACCTCGGATCAGGGACACTTCAATGAGCAGTTCTTC. Together with reference TRBV5-1 and TRBJ2-1, the CDR3 gives the full variable domain: KAGVTQTPRYLIKTRGQQVTLSCSPISGHRSVSWYQQTPGQGLQFLFEYFSETQRNKGNFPGRFSGRQFSNSRSEMNVSTLELGDSALYLCATSDQGHFNEQFFGPGTRLTVL.

This clonotype occurred many times. The rearrangement uses TRBV20-1 and TRBJ2-2; the D is unclear. From germline, CDR1 is DFQATT and CDR2 SNEGSKA (reference sequence). V dropped 6 bases and J dropped 4 bases, with 18 bases sitting between them. The CDR3 loop spans 15 amino acids. The CDR3 spells CSATNRRVSTGELFF. Here the CDR3 DNA reads TGCAGTGCAACCAACCGTCGGGTGTCCACCGGGGAGCTGTTTTTT.

In this sample, this clonotype turned up many times. This chain connects TRBV12-3 or TRBV12-4 to TRBJ1-5; D gene ambiguous. The CDR3 is 13 amino acids. V lost 7 bases to trimming and J lost 6 bases, with 13 bases between them. The CDR3 nucleotides are TGTGCCAGCACTACCAACCGTTTTCAGCCCCAGCATTTT. This sequence encodes CASTTNRFQPQHF.